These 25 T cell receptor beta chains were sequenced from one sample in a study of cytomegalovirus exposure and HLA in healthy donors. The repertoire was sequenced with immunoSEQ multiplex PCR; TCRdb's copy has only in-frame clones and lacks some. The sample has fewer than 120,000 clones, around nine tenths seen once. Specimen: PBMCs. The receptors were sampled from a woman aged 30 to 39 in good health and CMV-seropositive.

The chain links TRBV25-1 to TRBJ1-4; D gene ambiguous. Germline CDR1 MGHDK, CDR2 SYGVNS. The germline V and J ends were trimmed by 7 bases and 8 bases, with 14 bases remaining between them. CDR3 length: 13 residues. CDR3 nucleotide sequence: TGTGCCAGCAACCGGGATGCTGGAGAAAAACTGTTTTTT. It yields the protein CASNRDAGEKLFF.

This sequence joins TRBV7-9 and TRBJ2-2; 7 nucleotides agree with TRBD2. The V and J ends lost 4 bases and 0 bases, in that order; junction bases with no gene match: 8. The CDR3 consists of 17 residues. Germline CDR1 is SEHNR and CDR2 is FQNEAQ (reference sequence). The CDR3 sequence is CASSSPLRGSNTGELFF. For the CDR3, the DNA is TGTGCCAGCAGCTCCCCTCTGCGGGGGTCGAACACCGGGGAGCTGTTTTTT.

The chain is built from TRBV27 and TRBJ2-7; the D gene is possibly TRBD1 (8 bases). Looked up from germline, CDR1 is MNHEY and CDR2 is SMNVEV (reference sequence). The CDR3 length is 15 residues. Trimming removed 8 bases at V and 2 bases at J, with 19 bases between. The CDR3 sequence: CASQPGGTGAYEQYF. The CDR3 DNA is TGTGCCAGCCAACCCGGGGGGACAGGAGCCTACGAGCAGTACTTC.

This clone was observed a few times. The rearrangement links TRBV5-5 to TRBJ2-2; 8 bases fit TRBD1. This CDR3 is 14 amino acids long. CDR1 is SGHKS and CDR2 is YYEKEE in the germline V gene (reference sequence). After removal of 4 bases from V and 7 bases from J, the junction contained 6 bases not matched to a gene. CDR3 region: CASSRTGSIGELFF. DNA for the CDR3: TGTGCCAGCAGCAGGACAGGGAGTATCGGGGAGCTGTTTTTT.

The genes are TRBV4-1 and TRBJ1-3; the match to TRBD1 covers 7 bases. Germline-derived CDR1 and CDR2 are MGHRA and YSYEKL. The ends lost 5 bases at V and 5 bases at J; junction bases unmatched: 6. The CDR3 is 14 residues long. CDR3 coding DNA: TGCGCCAGCAGCTTCGACAGGGTGAGAAACACCATATATTTT. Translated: CASSFDRVRNTIYF.

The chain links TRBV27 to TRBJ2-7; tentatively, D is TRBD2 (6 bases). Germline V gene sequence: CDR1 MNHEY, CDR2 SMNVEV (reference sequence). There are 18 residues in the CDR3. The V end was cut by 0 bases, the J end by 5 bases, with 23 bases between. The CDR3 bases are TGTGCCAGCAGTTTATCGCTACATGGACTACCACGTTCTAACGAGCAGTACTTC. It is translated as CASSLSLHGLPRSNEQYF.

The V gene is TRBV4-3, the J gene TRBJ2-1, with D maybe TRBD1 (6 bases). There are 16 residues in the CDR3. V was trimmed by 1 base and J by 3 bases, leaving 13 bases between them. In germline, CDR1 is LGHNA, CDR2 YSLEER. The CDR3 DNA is TGCGCCAGCAGCCAAGCCATACAGGGATTCTACAATGAGCAGTTCTTC. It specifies CASSQAIQGFYNEQFF.

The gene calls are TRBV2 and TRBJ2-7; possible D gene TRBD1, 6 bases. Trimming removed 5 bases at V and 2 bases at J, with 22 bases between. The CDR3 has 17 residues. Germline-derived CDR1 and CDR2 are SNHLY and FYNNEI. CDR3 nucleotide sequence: TGTGCCAGCAGTAGAACAGGGCCAAGGGGGAACGCCTACGAGCAGTACTTC. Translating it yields CASSRTGPRGNAYEQYF.

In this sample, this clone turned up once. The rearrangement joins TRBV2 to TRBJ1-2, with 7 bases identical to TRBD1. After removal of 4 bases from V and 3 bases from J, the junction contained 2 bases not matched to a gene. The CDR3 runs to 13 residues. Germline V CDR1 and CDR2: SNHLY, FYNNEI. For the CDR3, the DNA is TGTGCCAGCAGTGCCAGGGGGGACTATGGCTACACCTTC. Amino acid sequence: CASSARGDYGYTF. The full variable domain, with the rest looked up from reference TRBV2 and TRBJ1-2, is EPEVTQTPSHQVTQMGQEVILRCVPISNHLYFYWYRQILGQKVEFLVSFYNNEISEKSEIFDDQFSVERPDGSNFTLKIRSTKLEDSAMYFCASSARGDYGYTFGSGTRLTVV.

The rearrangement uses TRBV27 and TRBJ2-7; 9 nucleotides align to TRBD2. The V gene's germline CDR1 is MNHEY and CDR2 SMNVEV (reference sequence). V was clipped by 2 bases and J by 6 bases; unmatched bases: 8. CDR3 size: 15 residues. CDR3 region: CASSLGRGLASEQYF. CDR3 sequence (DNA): TGTGCCAGCAGTTTAGGCCGGGGACTAGCTAGCGAGCAGTACTTC.

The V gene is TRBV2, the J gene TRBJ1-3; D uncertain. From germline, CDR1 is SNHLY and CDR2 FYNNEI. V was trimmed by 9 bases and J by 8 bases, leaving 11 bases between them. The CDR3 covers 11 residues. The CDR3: CASSYEDTIYF. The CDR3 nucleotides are TGTGCCAGTTCCTATGAGGACACCATATATTTT.

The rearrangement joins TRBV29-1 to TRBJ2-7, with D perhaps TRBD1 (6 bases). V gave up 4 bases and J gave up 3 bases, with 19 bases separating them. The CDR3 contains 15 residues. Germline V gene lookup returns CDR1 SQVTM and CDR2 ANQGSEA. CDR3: CSVVLWPGHLYEQYF. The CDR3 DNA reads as TGCAGCGTTGTTTTGTGGCCGGGACACCTCTACGAGCAGTACTTC.

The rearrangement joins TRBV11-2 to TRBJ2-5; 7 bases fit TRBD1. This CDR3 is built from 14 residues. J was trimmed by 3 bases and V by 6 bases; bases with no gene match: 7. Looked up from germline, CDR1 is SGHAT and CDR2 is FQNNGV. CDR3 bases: TGTGCCAGCAGGCCCGGACAGGCGAAAGAGACCCAGTACTTC. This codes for CASRPGQAKETQYF.

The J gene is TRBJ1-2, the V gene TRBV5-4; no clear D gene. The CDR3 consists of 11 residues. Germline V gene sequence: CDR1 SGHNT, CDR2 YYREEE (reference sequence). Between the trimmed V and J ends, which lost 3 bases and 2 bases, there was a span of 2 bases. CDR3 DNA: TGTGCCAGCAGCTCGAACTATGGCTACACCTTC. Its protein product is CASSSNYGYTF.

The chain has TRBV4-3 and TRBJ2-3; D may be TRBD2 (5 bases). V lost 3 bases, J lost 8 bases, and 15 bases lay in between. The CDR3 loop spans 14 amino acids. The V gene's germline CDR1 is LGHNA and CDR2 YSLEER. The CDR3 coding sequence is TGCGCCAGCAGCCAGGAGGACTGGAGAGGTACGCAGTATTTT. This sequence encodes CASSQEDWRGTQYF.

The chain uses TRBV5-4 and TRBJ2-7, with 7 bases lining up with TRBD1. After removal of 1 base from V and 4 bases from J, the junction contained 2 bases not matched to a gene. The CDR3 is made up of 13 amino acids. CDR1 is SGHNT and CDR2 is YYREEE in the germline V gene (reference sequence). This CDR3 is CASSLRDRYEQYF. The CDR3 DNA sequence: TGTGCCAGCAGCTTGAGGGACAGATACGAGCAGTACTTC.

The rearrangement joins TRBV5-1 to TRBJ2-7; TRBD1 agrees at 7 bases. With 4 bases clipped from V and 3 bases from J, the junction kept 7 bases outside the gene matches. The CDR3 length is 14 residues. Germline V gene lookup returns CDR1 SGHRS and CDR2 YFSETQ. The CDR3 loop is CASSDSGQVYEQYF. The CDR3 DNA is TGCGCCAGCAGCGACTCTGGACAGGTCTACGAGCAGTACTTC.

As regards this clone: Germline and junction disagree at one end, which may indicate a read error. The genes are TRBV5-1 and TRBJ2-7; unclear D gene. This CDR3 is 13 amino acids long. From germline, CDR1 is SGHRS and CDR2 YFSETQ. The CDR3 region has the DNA TGCGCCAGCAGCTTGGGGAGCTCCCACGAGCAGTACTTC. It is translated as CASSLGSSHEQYF.

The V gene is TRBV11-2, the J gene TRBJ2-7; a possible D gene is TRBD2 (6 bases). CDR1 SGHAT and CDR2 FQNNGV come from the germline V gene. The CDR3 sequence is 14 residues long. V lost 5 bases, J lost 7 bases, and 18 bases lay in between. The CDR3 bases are TGTGCCAGCAGCCCGATAAGCGGGCGGTGGGAGCAGTACTTC. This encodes CASSPISGRWEQYF. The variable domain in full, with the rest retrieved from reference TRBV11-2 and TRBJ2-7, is EAGVAQSPRYKIIEKRQSVAFWCNPISGHATLYWYQQILGQGPKLLIQFQNNGVVDDSQLPKDRFSAERLKGVDSTLKIQPAKLEDSAVYLCASSPISGRWEQYFGPGTRLTVT.

The CDR3 sequence is CASSPMTDQETQYF. CDR3 coding DNA: TGCGCCAGCAGCCCTATGACAGACCAAGAGACCCAGTACTTC. The chain uses TRBV5-1 and TRBJ2-5, with D perhaps matching TRBD1 (5 bases). The germline V gene has CDR1 SGHRS and CDR2 YFSETQ. CDR3 length: 14 residues. Trimming took off 4 bases at V and 0 bases at J, with 10 bases between the two ends.

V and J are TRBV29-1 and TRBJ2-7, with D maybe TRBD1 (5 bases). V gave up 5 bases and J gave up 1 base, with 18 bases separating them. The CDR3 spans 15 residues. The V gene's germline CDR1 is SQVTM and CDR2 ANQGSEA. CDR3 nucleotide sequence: TGCAGCGTTAACACAGGTGGTTTTGGTTCCTACGAGCAGTACTTC. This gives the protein CSVNTGGFGSYEQYF.

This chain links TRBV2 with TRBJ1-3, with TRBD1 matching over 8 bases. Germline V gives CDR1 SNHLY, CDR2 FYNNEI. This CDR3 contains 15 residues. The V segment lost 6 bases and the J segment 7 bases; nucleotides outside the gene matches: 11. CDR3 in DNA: TGTGCCAGCAGAGCGGGACAGGCGTCTTTGAACACCATATATTTT. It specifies CASRAGQASLNTIYF.

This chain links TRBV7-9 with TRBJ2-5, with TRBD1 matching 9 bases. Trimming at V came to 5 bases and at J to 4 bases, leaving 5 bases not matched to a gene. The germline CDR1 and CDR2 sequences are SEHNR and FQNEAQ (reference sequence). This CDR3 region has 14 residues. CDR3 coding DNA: TGTGCCAGCAGCGATACAGGGGGCGGAGAGACCCAGTACTTC. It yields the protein CASSDTGGGETQYF.

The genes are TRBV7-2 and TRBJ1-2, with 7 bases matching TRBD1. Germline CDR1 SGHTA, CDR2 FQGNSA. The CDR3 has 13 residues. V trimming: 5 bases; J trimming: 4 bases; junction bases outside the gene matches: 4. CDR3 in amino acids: CASSIGQAYGYTF. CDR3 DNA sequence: TGTGCCAGCAGCATTGGACAGGCCTATGGCTACACCTTC.

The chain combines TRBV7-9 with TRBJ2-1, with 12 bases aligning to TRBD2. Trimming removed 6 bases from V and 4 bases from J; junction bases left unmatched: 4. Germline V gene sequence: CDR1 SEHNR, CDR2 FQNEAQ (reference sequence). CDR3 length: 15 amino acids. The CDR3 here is CASRPTSGGYNEQFF. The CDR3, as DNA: TGTGCCAGCAGGCCTACTAGCGGGGGGTACAATGAGCAGTTCTTC. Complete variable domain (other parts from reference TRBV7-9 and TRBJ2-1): DTGVSQNPRHKITKRGQNVTFRCDPISEHNRLYWYRQTLGQGPEFLTYFQNEAQLEKSRLLSDRFSAERPKGSFSTLEIQRTEQGDSAMYLCASRPTSGGYNEQFFGPGTRLTVL.